These 3 T cell receptor beta chains were all obtained from the same sample, sequenced in a study of shared clonotypes between healthy human individuals. Naive CD8 cells were CD45RO-negative, positively selected for CCR7, excluding terminally differentiated effector memory CD45RA+ cells. This table comes from immunoSEQ multiplex PCR, and its TCRdb copy is limited to in-frame clones, with some not included. This sample has about 580,000 clones; roughly 98% occur once, and the top ten carry 0.25% to 0.35%. The sample consisted of naive CD8+ T cells sorted from blood. These receptors were obtained from a young man in good health.

This sequence joins TRBV11-2 and TRBJ2-1; possibly TRBD2 for D (6 bases). The CDR3 totals 12 residues. The V gene lost 1 base and the J gene lost 9 bases, with 7 bases spanning the gap. The germline gives CDR1 SGHAT, CDR2 FQNNGV. The CDR3 loop reads CASSLGGVEQFF. The CDR3 nucleotides are TGTGCCAGCAGCTTAGGGGGGGTTGAGCAGTTCTTC.

The genes are TRBV6-6 and TRBJ2-6; no firm D call. CDR1 is MNHNY and CDR2 is SVGAGI in the germline V gene (reference sequence). Trimming pared 11 bases from V and 0 bases from J, leaving 11 bases between. The length of the CDR3 is 14 residues. CDR3 nucleotides: TGTGCCGGACGAGTTACCTCTGGGGCCAACGTCCTGACTTTC. Translating it yields CAGRVTSGANVLTF.

This chain joins TRBV6-6 and TRBJ2-7; possibly TRBD2 for D (6 bases). With 10 bases removed from V and 2 bases from J, the gap between germline ends came to 12 bases. This CDR3 region has 12 residues. Germline lookup yields CDR1 MNHNY and CDR2 SVGAGI (reference sequence). The CDR3 coding sequence is TGTGCCACCGGGACTTCTCCCTACGAGCAGTACTTC. It yields the protein CATGTSPYEQYF.